The clone carrying this TCR beta chain was detected only a few times. The sample comes from a study of human T cells and chemical hapten exposure. Study summary: Patch tests put 0.01% DPC on the upper back, read at 6 days. Recorded diagnoses among the mostly female patients were alopecia areata, totalis or universalis. Across samples, TCR yields varied, mostly owing to small differences in pooled library volumes.

TCRdb recomputed calls from the RACE reads with MiXCR, one row per CDR3 protein. The sample has a few hundred thousand distinct CDR3 sequences; about 6% are singletons. Losses at the gene ends were 3 bases for V and 3 bases for J; bases not matched to a gene: 11. The CDR3 is 17 residues long. Documented time point: patch test 2, 6 weeks after DPC sensitization. The treatment: therapeutic diphenylcyclopropenone sensitization with weekly scalp DPC. From whole blood left unfractionated, total RNA was extracted. Sequencing used whole blood, obtained in connection with sensitization to the hapten diphenylcyclopropenone (DPC). This chain connects TRBV12-3 or TRBV12-4 to TRBJ2-3; TRBD1 agrees at 8 bases. The TCR sequence derives from a woman aged 18-29 years with alopecia areata. Some clones in this sample may be carry-over from other donors' samples. CDR3 amino acids: CASSFPAAGGWTDTQYF. DNA of the CDR3: TGTGCCAGCAGTTTTCCCGCTGCAGGGGGCTGGACAGATACGCAGTATTTT.